Sequencing of this TCR beta chain was carried out in a study of metastatic and nonmetastatic thyroid tumors. Study information: The study looked at repertoires side by side in blood and in tumor or nodule tissue from malignant and benign thyroid patients. Study results and caveats: Benign nodules reportedly had significantly lower TCR beta diversity than malignant thyroid tumors in blood and tumor.

All patients reached thyroid surgery having received no treatment beforehand. The CDR3 covers 18 residues. CDR1 and CDR2 from the germline V gene are LGHDT and YNNKEL (reference sequence). With 3 bases removed from V and 4 bases from J, the gap between germline ends came to 23 bases. Original data processing: The study built a papillary thyroid cancer distant-metastasis classifier from CDR3 differences across clinicopathological groups. Through MiXCR, TCRdb re-clonotyped the PCR reads. The V and J calls were determined by TCRdb, not by the authors. The sample lists about 39,000 clones; about 19% were seen once. Remarks on this clone: What it recognizes is unknown.

Specimen: tumor tissue. This sequence joins TRBV3-1 and TRBJ2-3, with D hard to call. This sequence was found in a female donor with papillary thyroid cancer or a benign thyroid nodule (not recorded which). Some clones in this sample may be carry-over from other donors' samples. The CDR3 DNA reads as TGTGCCAGCAGCCACTGGATTCTCTTGGTCCCACTGCCAGATACGCAGTATTTT. This codes for CASSHWILLVPLPDTQYF.